This T cell receptor (beta chain) derives from a study of blood T cell repertoires in COVID-19. In the source study's methods: Estimation of nucleated cell counts relied on the amplification of reference gene primers. The method was immunoSEQ multiplex PCR; TCRdb's version includes in-frame clones alone and lacks a portion of them. The V and J calls and clone size were taken over from that table, and D and trimming were inferred from the DNA. The sample contains roughly 250,000 clones, roughly 83% of which appear only once. The specimen sequenced was PBMCs or T cells enriched from blood (not recorded which). The TCR comes from a woman between 50 and 59 years old who had recovered from COVID-19.

Here the CDR3 DNA reads TGTGCCAGCAGCCCTTGGGGGGGAATGAACACCGGGGAGCTGTTTTTT. It encodes CASSPWGGMNTGELFF. The V call is TRBV5-6, the J call TRBJ2-2; 7 bases match TRBD2. Germline CDR1 and CDR2: SGHDT and YYEEEE. The CDR3 length is 16 residues. The junction had 7 bases not matched to a gene; V was cut back by 4 bases and J by 1 base.